These 14 T cell receptor beta chains share one sample of origin, sequenced in a study of identical twins. TCRdb re-analysed the 5' RACE reads in MiXCR, keeping a single row per CDR3 protein. The repertoire includes more than 650,000 distinct CDR3 sequences, 6% to 6.5% of them detected once, and approximately 2% sits in the top ten. Input material: naive T cells sorted from blood. These receptors came from a man between 18 and 35 years old in good health.

In this sample, this clonotype turned up many times. This chain uses TRBV20-1 with TRBJ2-5; 8 nucleotides agree with TRBD1. CDR1 DFQATT and CDR2 SNEGSKA come from the germline V gene (reference sequence). Trimming took 1 base from V and 5 from J; bases not matched to a gene: 6. This CDR3 has 14 residues. The chain's CDR3 is CSARGQGAWETQYF. The CDR3 coding sequence is TGCAGTGCTAGAGGCCAGGGGGCGTGGGAGACCCAGTACTTC.

This clonotype was observed many times. V and J are TRBV6-5 and TRBJ1-6, with D tentatively TRBD1 (5 bases). This CDR3 spans 14 amino acids. Trimming took 4 bases from V and 7 from J, leaving 11 bases between them. Germline V lookup: CDR1 MNHEY, CDR2 SVGAGI. The CDR3 DNA follows: TGTGCCAGCAGTTTTGGCAGGGAGAATTCACCCCTCCACTTT. Its translation is CASSFGRENSPLHF.

This clonotype was observed many times. The chain couples TRBV6-5 to TRBJ2-2, with D possibly being TRBD2 (6 bases). The CDR3 has 15 amino acids. The V gene lost 6 bases and the J gene lost 8 bases, with 19 bases spanning the gap. Germline values: CDR1 MNHEY, CDR2 SVGAGI. The CDR3 coding sequence is TGTGCCAGCAGCTACCTGGGGGGAGCGGAAGGGGAGCTGTTTTTT. This sequence encodes CASSYLGGAEGELFF.

The gene calls are TRBV23-1 and TRBJ2-7, with a possible D match to TRBD1 (6 bases). Being an ORF, TRBV23-1 has a function that is uncertain. This CDR3 has 15 amino acids. Trimming pared 3 bases from V and 0 bases from J, leaving 12 bases between. CDR3 region: CASSQGDTFSYEQYF. CDR3 coding DNA: TGCGCCAGCAGTCAGGGGGACACATTCTCCTACGAGCAGTACTTC.

The chain couples TRBV7-9 to TRBJ2-1; D perhaps matches TRBD2 (6 bases). The V end lost 11 bases, the J end lost 9 bases, and 17 bases lay between the germline ends. The CDR3 has 12 residues. Looked up from germline, CDR1 is SEHNR and CDR2 is FQNEAQ (reference sequence). The CDR3 region is CARQGEAGEQFF. In DNA form, the CDR3 reads TGTGCCCGCCAAGGGGAGGCGGGTGAGCAGTTCTTC. The full variable domain, rest sourced from reference TRBV7-9 and TRBJ2-1, is DTGVSQNPRHKITKRGQNVTFRCDPISEHNRLYWYRQTLGQGPEFLTYFQNEAQLEKSRLLSDRFSAERPKGSFSTLEIQRTEQGDSAMYLCARQGEAGEQFFGPGTRLTVL.

This clonotype was detected only a few times. This chain's CDR3 is CASSDKGLANNEQFF. In DNA form, the CDR3 reads TGTGCCAGCAGCGACAAGGGACTAGCGAACAATGAGCAGTTCTTC. The J gene is TRBJ2-1, the V gene TRBV7-6; 10 positions agree with TRBD2. CDR1 and CDR2 (germline): SGHVS, FNYEAQ. The junction had 6 bases not matched to a gene; V was cut back by 5 bases and J by 5 bases. The CDR3 covers 15 residues.

This clonotype was seen at least ten times. The chain carries TRBV6-1 and TRBJ2-6, with a possible D match to TRBD1 (5 bases). CDR1 and CDR2 (germline): MNHNS, SASEGT. This CDR3 is 14 amino acids long. V lost 9 bases to trimming and J lost 1 base, with 10 bases between them. The CDR3 DNA sequence: TGTGCCAGTCAGGGTGGGTCTGGGGCCAACGTCCTGACTTTC. This sequence encodes CASQGGSGANVLTF.

The CDR3 is CASRSRNSYEQYF. The CDR3 nucleotides are TGTGCCAGCAGGAGCCGGAATTCCTACGAGCAGTACTTC. The chain recombines TRBV2 with TRBJ2-7; D not resolved. The V gene's germline CDR1 is SNHLY and CDR2 FYNNEI. This CDR3 is built from 13 residues. Deletions cut 6 bases from V and 1 base from J, with 10 bases between.

This clonotype was detected a few times. This chain connects TRBV6-1 to TRBJ1-5; no firm D call. There are 15 residues in the CDR3. Germline V lookup: CDR1 MNHNS, CDR2 SASEGT. V shed 1 base and J shed 4 bases, with 11 bases lying between them. As DNA, the CDR3 is TGTGCCAGCAGTGAAGGGGAAGGGTATAATCAGCCCCAGCATTTT. Protein: CASSEGEGYNQPQHF.

The rearrangement links TRBV7-8 to TRBJ2-5; 7 bases are a match to TRBD1. After removal of 3 bases from V and 5 bases from J, the junction contained 12 bases not matched to a gene. The germline gives CDR1 SGHVS, CDR2 FQNEAQ. This CDR3 has 16 residues. CDR3: CASSFELDRSGETQYF. The CDR3 region has the DNA TGTGCCAGCAGCTTCGAATTGGACAGGTCTGGGGAGACCCAGTACTTC.

V and J are TRBV4-2 and TRBJ2-7; TRBD1 matches 9 bases. The CDR3 extends over 15 amino acids. The ends lost 0 bases at V and 5 bases at J; junction bases unmatched: 5. From germline, CDR1 is LGHNA and CDR2 YNFKEQ. CDR3 nucleotide sequence: TGTGCCAGCAGCCAAGAGGGACAGGGATGGGACGAGCAGTACTTC. Residues: CASSQEGQGWDEQYF.

This clonotype was counted between two and nine times. V is TRBV28 and J is TRBJ2-1; TRBD2 aligns across 7 bases. CDR3 length equals 15 residues. The V gene's germline CDR1 is MDHEN and CDR2 SYDVKM. Trimming at V came to 6 bases and at J to 7 bases, leaving 12 bases not matched to a gene. The CDR3 spells CASSSGLGFLNEQFF. CDR3 coding DNA: TGTGCCAGCAGCTCCGGACTAGGTTTCCTAAATGAGCAGTTCTTC.

This clonotype came up a few times. The chain employs TRBV3-1 and TRBJ2-2; 15 nucleotides agree with TRBD2. V lost 1 base to trimming and J lost 4 bases; unmatched junction nucleotides: 4. Germline V gene lookup returns CDR1 LGHDT and CDR2 YNNKEL (reference sequence). The CDR3 is 18 amino acids. In DNA form, the CDR3 reads TGTGCCAGCAGCCAAGGTGGACTAGCGGGAGGGGCCACCGGGGAGCTGTTTTTT. It is translated as CASSQGGLAGGATGELFF.

In its sample, this clonotype was seen a few times. V usage is TRBV27 and J usage is TRBJ1-6; the D gene is possibly TRBD1 (6 bases). The CDR3 has 15 amino acids. Between the trimmed V and J ends, which lost 4 bases and 6 bases, there was a span of 13 bases. Germline V CDR1 and CDR2: MNHEY, SMNVEV (reference sequence). The CDR3 loop is CASSSQGLSNSPLHF. The CDR3 coding sequence is TGTGCCAGCAGTTCGCAGGGGTTAAGTAATTCACCCCTCCACTTT.